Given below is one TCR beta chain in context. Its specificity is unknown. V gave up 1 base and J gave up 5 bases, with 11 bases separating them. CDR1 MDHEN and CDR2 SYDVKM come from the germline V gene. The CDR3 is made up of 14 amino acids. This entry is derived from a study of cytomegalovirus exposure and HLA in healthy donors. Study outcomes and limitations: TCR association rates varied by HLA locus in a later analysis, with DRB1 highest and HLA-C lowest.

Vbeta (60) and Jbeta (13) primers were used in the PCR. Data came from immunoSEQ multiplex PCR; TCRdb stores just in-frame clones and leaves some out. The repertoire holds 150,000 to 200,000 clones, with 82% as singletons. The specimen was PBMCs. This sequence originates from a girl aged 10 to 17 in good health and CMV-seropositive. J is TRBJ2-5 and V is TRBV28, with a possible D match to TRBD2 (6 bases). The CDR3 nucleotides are TGTGCCAGCAGTTTATCGGGGGAAAGGGAGACCCAGTACTTC. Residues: CASSLSGERETQYF.